This is a list of T cell receptor beta chains from one sample in a study of T cell changes during pregnancy in multiple sclerosis. Generated by immunoSEQ multiplex PCR, the TCRdb table keeps only in-frame clones and is missing some. Of some 31,000 clones listed, roughly nine tenths were seen once; the top ten hold roughly 5.7%. The sample was CD8+ T cells from peripheral blood mononuclear cells, taken before pregnancy. The receptors originated from a female donor with multiple sclerosis, enrolled in a pregnancy study. CDR3s include the opening cysteine and the closing phenylalanine or tryptophan. D genes are given only for firm matches. Where a row states a size, it is once, few, many or the class of an expanded clone; other rows omit it.

>TRBD1|.|TRBV25-1|TRBJ2-1
TGTGCCAGCAGTCTTGGCTCCGGGACAGGGTTAGCCTATGAGCAGTTCTTC
CASSLGSGTGLAYEQFF
>TRBD1|few|TRBV7-9|TRBJ1-1
TGTGCCAGCAGCTTAGTTGGACAGGGGGACACTGAAGCTTTCTTT
CASSLVGQGDTEAFF
>.|.|TRBV30|TRBJ1-2
TGTGCCTGGAGTCCTCAGGGTCATGGCTACACCTTC
CAWSPQGHGYTF
>.|medium-sized|TRBV4-1|TRBJ2-5
TGCGCCAGCAGCCAAGATCCGGGATCGGGGGAGACCCAGTACTTC
CASSQDPGSGETQYF
>.|.|TRBV27|TRBJ2-7
TGTGCCAGCAGTTTGGCGAGGGGGTCATACGAGCAGTACTTC
CASSLARGSYEQYF
>.|.|TRBV10-3|TRBJ2-7
TGTGCCATCAGTGAGTCGACTAGTAGCTTGAACGAGCAGTACTTC
CAISESTSSLNEQYF
>.|.|TRBV16|TRBJ2-1
TGTGCCAGCAGCCCGACCATGGTGGGGGAGGCTTTCAATGAGCAGTTCTTC
CASSPTMVGEAFNEQFF
>.|.|TRBV6-7|TRBJ2-7
TGTGCCAGCAGCCGTTACGGACAGCGAATTAAGTTCTACGAGCAGTACTTC
CASSRYGQRIKFYEQYF
>.|.|TRBV11-2|TRBJ1-1
TGTGCCAGCCGCCCGGGAGGGAACACTGAAGCTTTCTTT
CASRPGGNTEAFF
>TRBD2|.|TRBV7-2|TRBJ2-3
TGTGCCAGCAGCTCAACACTAGCGGGGGTGTTCCCGAGCACAGATACGCAGTATTTT
CASSSTLAGVFPSTDTQYF
>TRBD1|once|TRBV5-1|TRBJ2-7
TGCGCCAGCAGCTTGGTTCCGGGACAGGGGAATGGGGAGCAGTACTTC
CASSLVPGQGNGEQYF
>.|.|TRBV19|TRBJ1-5
TGTGCCAGTAGTATAGCCCTCAATCAGCCCCAGCATTTT
CASSIALNQPQHF
>TRBD1|.|TRBV9|TRBJ2-7
TGTGCCAGCAGCTCGCATCCGGGACAGGGCAATGAGCAGTACTTC
CASSSHPGQGNEQYF
>.|.|TRBV9|TRBJ1-2
TGTGCCAGCAGCGGACGAACTGACAGTAAGACCCTCTACACCTTC
CASSGRTDSKTLYTF
>.|.|TRBV27|TRBJ1-1
TGTGCCAGCAGTGATGTAGGGTGGGGGGGACACGCTGAAGCTTTCTTT
CASSDVGWGGHAEAFF
>TRBD1|.|TRBV7-6|TRBJ1-2
TGTGCCAGCTCTTCAGGGGGCGGCTACACCTTC
CASSSGGGYTF
>.|.|TRBV21-1|TRBJ2-7
TGTGCCAGCAGCAAAGGCCCCAGGACTAGCGGCTACGAGCAGTACTTC
CASSKGPRTSGYEQYF
>TRBD2|.|TRBV19|TRBJ2-6
TGTGCCAGTAGTCTTCTAGCGGGAGTACCTGGGGCCAACGTCCTGACTTTC
CASSLLAGVPGANVLTF
>TRBD2|.|TRBV4-1|TRBJ2-5
TGCGCCAGCAGCCAAGAGGGACTAGCGCCCCAAGAGACCCAGTACTTC
CASSQEGLAPQETQYF
>.|.|TRBV13|TRBJ1-2
TGTGCCAGCACCTTAGACGGTACAGTAGCTAACTATGGCTACACCTTC
CASTLDGTVANYGYTF
>.|.|TRBV2|TRBJ1-1
TGTGCCAGCAGTGAATCGCGGGTTTCGAACACTGAAGCTTTCTTT
CASSESRVSNTEAFF
>.|.|TRBV12-5|TRBJ1-1
TGTGCTAGTGGAACAGGGACCTACACTGAAGCTTTCTTT
CASGTGTYTEAFF
>.|.|TRBV27|TRBJ2-1
TGTGCCAGCAGTTTAGCCCAGCGACTAGCCTACAATGAGCAGTTCTTC
CASSLAQRLAYNEQFF
>.|.|TRBV19|TRBJ2-3
TGTGCCAGTAGTAGTTACAGTACAGATACGCAGTATTTT
CASSSYSTDTQYF
>TRBD2|.|TRBV9|TRBJ2-5
TGTGCCAGCAGCGTAGGGCTAGCGGTCGACCAAGAGACCCAGTACTTC
CASSVGLAVDQETQYF
>.|.|TRBV6-5|TRBJ1-1
TGTGCCAGCAGTTACGGGCGGAACACTGAAGCTTTCTTT
CASSYGRNTEAFF
>TRBD2|.|TRBV4-1|TRBJ2-5
TGCGCCAGCAGCCAAGATTTACGGGACTACGCCGTCGAAACCCAAGAGACCCAGTACTTC
CASSQDLRDYAVETQETQYF
>TRBD1|.|TRBV4-2|TRBJ2-7
TGTGCCAGCAGCCAAATGACAGGGGGCTCCTACGAGCAGTACTTC
CASSQMTGGSYEQYF
>TRBD1|.|TRBV4-1|TRBJ2-7
TGCGCCAGCAGCCCCCGGGACAGGGGGCCTTACGAGCAGTACTTC
CASSPRDRGPYEQYF
>.|.|TRBV7-8|TRBJ1-6
TGTGCCAGCAGCTCCCCGGGGGGGCACAGAAATTCACCCCTCCACTTT
CASSSPGGHRNSPLHF
>.|.|TRBV27|TRBJ2-1
TGTGCCACACAGGCCCACTCCTACAATGAGCAGTTCTTC
CATQAHSYNEQFF
>TRBD1|.|TRBV19|TRBJ1-2
TGTGCCAGTAGTCTCGGACAGGGGGTAGACGGCTACACCTTC
CASSLGQGVDGYTF
>.|.|TRBV6-5|TRBJ1-5
TGTGCCAGCAGTTTCGGGGAGGGGCAGCCCCAGCATTTT
CASSFGEGQPQHF
>.|once|TRBV6-5|TRBJ2-7
TGTGCCAGCAGTTACTCGCGGGGCTACGAGCAGTACTTC
CASSYSRGYEQYF
>.|.|TRBV29-1|TRBJ1-6
TGCAGCGTTGGGGGGGTCAATTCACCCCTCCACTTT
CSVGGVNSPLHF